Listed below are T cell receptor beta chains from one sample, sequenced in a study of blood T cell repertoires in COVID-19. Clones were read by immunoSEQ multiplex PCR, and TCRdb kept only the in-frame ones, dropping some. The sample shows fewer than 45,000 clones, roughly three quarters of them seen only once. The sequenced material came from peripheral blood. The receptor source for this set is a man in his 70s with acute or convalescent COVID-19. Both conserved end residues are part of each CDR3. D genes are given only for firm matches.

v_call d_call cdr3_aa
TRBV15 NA CATSAGVNQPQHF
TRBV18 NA CASSPGLGNEKLFF
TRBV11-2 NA CASSFPLDRYYGYTF
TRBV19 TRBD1 CASSPERGQDTQYF
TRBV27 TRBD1 CASGEGQGDTIYF
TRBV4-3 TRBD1 CASSQERQGGQPQHF
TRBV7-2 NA CASSFAREQYF
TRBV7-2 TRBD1 CASSALTTGAYGYTF
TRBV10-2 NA CASSESGQYIEAFF
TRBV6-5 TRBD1 CASTNRQGGYYGYTF
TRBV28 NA CASSTTRNTGELFF
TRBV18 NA CASSPTGNLGEKLFF
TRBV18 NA CASSPTQGNYEQYF
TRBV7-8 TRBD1 CASSQDRGPEAFF
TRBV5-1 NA CASSLGQRSGNTIYF
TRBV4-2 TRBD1 CASSQVSRGTGLDGYTF
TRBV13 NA CASSFQTGLSGNTIYF
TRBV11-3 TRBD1 CASSRQGSYEQYF
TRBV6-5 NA CASSYEGVGTGELFF
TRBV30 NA CAWTPLRGGNSPLHF
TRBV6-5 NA CASMPGPGEQYF
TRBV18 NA CASSPRGGASNQPQHF
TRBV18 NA CASSPGRGDTGELFF
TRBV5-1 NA CASSLQRIQETQYF
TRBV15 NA CATSREGAHSNQPQHF
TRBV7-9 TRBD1 CASSPGGRSPLHF
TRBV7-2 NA CASSSARETQYF
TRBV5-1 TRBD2 CASSLQSSGGANTQYF
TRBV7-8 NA CASSLYGRDYEGAPLHF
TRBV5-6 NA CASMEGNAYGYTF
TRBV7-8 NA CASSLVQGGLETQYF
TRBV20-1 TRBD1 CSATDRGQVGNQPQHF
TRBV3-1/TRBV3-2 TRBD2 CASSPLAGAGTDTQYF
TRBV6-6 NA CASMEAGPHQPQHF
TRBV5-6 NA CASSKQTGTRTDTQYF
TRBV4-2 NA CASSQEGGLTGYTF
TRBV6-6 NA CASSYIGDSNQPQHF
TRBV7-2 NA CASSQRGSLYEQYF
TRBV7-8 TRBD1 CASSPGQEASPLHF
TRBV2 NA CASSLESNQPQHF
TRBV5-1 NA CASSLQGTAEAFF
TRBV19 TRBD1 CASHRGTTEAFF
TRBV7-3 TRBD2 CASSPTPQRGANTGELFF
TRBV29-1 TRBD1 CSVGGQDANSPLHF
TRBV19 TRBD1 CASNRGPNTEAFF
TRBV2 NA CASSEGSGNQPQHF
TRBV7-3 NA CASSPVLVTEAFF
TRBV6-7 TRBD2 CASSYLSGGAYNEQFF
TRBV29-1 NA CSVEHRSDTEAFF
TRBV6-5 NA CASRAGGPYGYTF
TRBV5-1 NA CASSFSGSRGMNTEAFF
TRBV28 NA CASRGAEGPYSNQPQHF
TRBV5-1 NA CASSSSGDEETQYF